This record covers a single T cell receptor (beta chain). Unique molecular identifiers were incorporated during preparation of the TCRbeta library. TCRdb fed the PCR reads into MiXCR, producing one record per CDR3 protein. Of some 500,000 distinct CDR3 sequences listed, about 30% are singletons. The entry originates in a study of T-cell reconstitution after alpha-beta-depleted transplantation in children. This CDR3 has 16 residues. Germline V lookup: CDR1 LGHNA, CDR2 YNFKEQ. The chain uses TRBV4-2 and TRBJ2-5; the match to TRBD2 covers 12 bases. The DNA end is more similar to TRBJ2-1, so the J call may be wrong. The material was PBMCs from the stem cell graft donor, obtained from the stem cell graft. The TCR sequence derives from a human donor who donated a stem cell graft to a child with aplastic anemia. The CDR3 region is CASSQDLGLAGGEQFF. The DNA for the CDR3 is TGTGCCAGCAGCCAAGACCTGGGACTAGCGGGTGGTGAGCAGTTCTTC.